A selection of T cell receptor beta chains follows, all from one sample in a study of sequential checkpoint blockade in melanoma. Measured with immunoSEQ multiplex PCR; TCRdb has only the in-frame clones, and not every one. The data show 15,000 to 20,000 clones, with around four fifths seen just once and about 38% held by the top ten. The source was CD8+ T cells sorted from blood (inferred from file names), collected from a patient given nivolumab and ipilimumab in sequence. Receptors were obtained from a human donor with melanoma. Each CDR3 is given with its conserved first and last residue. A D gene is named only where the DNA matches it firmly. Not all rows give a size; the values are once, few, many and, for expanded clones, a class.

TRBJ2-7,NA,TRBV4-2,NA,TGTGCCAGCAGCCAAGAGCTCCCTTTCGCGGGCCACGAGCAGTACTTC,CASSQELPFAGHEQYF
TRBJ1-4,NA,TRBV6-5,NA,TGTGCCAGCAGTTACAGGGGGTTTAATGAAAAACTGTTTTTT,CASSYRGFNEKLFF
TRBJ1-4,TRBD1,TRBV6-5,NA,TGTGCCAGCAGCCCAACGACAGGGAGGTCTGAAAAACTGTTTTTT,CASSPTTGRSEKLFF
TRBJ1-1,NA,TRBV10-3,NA,TGTGCCATCAGCACAAGGACCGAAGGGGTGAACACTGAAGCTTTCTTT,CAISTRTEGVNTEAFF
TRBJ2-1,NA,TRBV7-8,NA,TGTGCCAGCAGCCTGACAACCCTCGAGCAGTTCTTC,CASSLTTLEQFF
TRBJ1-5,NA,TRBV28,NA,TGTGCCAGCAGTCCCCCGGGGGGGGCGAGCAATCAGCCCCAGCATTTT,CASSPPGGASNQPQHF
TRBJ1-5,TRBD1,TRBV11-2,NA,TGTGCCAGCAGCCGGACAGGGGATAGCAATCAGCCCCAGCATTTT,CASSRTGDSNQPQHF
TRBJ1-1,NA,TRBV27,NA,TGTGCCAGCAGTTCAGGATTGAACACTGAAGCTTTCTTT,CASSSGLNTEAFF
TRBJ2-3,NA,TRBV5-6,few,TGTGCCAGCAGCTTGACAGAAGATACGCAGTATTTT,CASSLTEDTQYF
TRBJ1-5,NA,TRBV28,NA,TGTGCCAGCAGTTTGGGGCAAATTAATCAGCCCCAGCATTTT,CASSLGQINQPQHF
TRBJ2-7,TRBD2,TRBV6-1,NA,TGTGCCAGCAGAGGGACTAGCGGAACCTACGAGCAGTACTTC,CASRGTSGTYEQYF
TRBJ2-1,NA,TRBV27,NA,TGTGCCAGCAGTACCCCGCGCCAGGGTGCCTTGAATGAGCAGTTCTTC,CASSTPRQGALNEQFF
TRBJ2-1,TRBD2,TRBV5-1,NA,TGCGCCAGCAGCTTGGAGCGGGATGTCAATGAGCAGTTCTTC,CASSLERDVNEQFF
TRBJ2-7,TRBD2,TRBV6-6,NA,TGTGCCAGCAGACTTACTAGCGGGAGAGACGAGCAGTACTTC,CASRLTSGRDEQYF